This TCR beta chain was retrieved from a study of blood T cell repertoires in COVID-19. Overall study context: COVID-19 samples collected from the United States, Italy and Spain covered acute and convalescent phases. PBMCs, B-cell-depleted T cells, or T cells were the source of the cDNA or gDNA that made up the material.

Residents of 24 US areas, aged roughly 18 to 89 years, made up the participants. The CDR3 length is 11 residues. Germline CDR1 and CDR2: SNHLY and FYNNEI. Trimming left V 2 bases short and J 4 bases short, with 3 bases between. Authors' methods: Reference gene primer amplification gave nucleated cell count estimates. Profiling relied on immunoSEQ multiplex PCR, and the TCRdb table lists in-frame clones only, not all of them. Clone size and the V and J calls come from that table; the DNA yielded D and trimming. The table shows some 200,000 clones, with 86% occurring only once. This TCR came from a woman in her 40s with acute COVID-19. This chain joins TRBV2 and TRBJ2-7; D is unclear. The sequencing input was PBMCs or T cells enriched from blood (not recorded which). The CDR3 loop reads CASSERYEQYF. DNA for the CDR3: TGTGCCAGCAGTGAACGGTACGAGCAGTACTTC. The variable domain in full, with the rest retrieved from reference TRBV2 and TRBJ2-7, is EPEVTQTPSHQVTQMGQEVILRCVPISNHLYFYWYRQILGQKVEFLVSFYNNEISEKSEIFDDQFSVERPDGSNFTLKIRSTKLEDSAMYFCASSERYEQYFGPGTRLTVT.